This TCR beta chain was identified during a study of shared clonotypes between healthy human individuals. Across several immunoSEQ plates, the genomic DNA of each subset was split evenly. Profiled with immunoSEQ multiplex PCR; TCRdb holds only in-frame clones, not every one. The sample lists over 1.4 million clones, around 95% occurring once. Trimming took 4 bases from V and 3 from J, leaving 6 bases between them. The CDR3 totals 12 residues. The germline CDR1 and CDR2 sequences are MDHEN and SYDVKM. CD45RA+ naive and CD45RA-negative memory subsets were separated from CD4+ cells. The rearrangement joins TRBV28 to TRBJ1-1; no clear D gene. The sequenced sample was naive CD4+ T cells sorted from blood. The sample's subset: CD45RA+ positively selected. The source is a man aged 25-45 years in good health. The CDR3 is CASSWADTEAFF. In nucleotides, the CDR3 is TGTGCCAGCAGTTGGGCGGACACTGAAGCTTTCTTT.